Presented here are 25 T cell receptor beta chains from one specimen sequenced in a study. TCRdb re-derived calls from the 5' RACE reads in MiXCR, one entry per CDR3 protein. The sample has fewer than 80,000 distinct CDR3 sequences; less than 25% are singletons. The specimen was memory CD4+ T cells sorted from a lymph node. Subset here: memory CD4+ T cells, CD4+CD45RO+CD25-. The receptors here all came from a female donor with breast cancer.

This clonotype came up a few times. V and J are TRBV7-2 and TRBJ2-7; 10 bases are shared with TRBD1. The V gene end was trimmed by 5 bases and the J gene end by 4 bases; junction bases not matched to a gene: 8. There are 15 residues in the CDR3. The germline CDR1 and CDR2 sequences are SGHTA and FQGNSA. The CDR3 here is CASSLRDRGRYEQYF. The CDR3 DNA follows: TGTGCCAGCAGCCTCCGGGACAGGGGACGGTACGAGCAGTACTTC.

The rearrangement uses TRBV20-1 and TRBJ1-5; 7 nucleotides align to TRBD1. Germline trimming cut 5 bases from V and 0 bases from J; bases unmatched to any gene: 7. CDR1 DFQATT and CDR2 SNEGSKA come from the germline V gene (reference sequence). CDR3 size: 15 residues. CDR3 amino acids: CSAPRDSNSNQPQHF. In nucleotides, the CDR3 is TGCAGTGCTCCGCGGGACAGTAATAGCAATCAGCCCCAGCATTTT.

Only a few counts were recorded for this clonotype. V gene TRBV7-2 combines with J gene TRBJ2-1; 10 bases map to TRBD2. Losses at the gene ends were 1 base for V and 9 bases for J; bases not matched to a gene: 9. CDR1 and CDR2 from the germline V gene are SGHTA and FQGNSA. The CDR3 is 16 residues long. CDR3 DNA: TGTGCCAGCAGCTTAGGGGGGACTAGCGTCCGCAGTGAGCAGTTCTTC. Amino acid sequence: CASSLGGTSVRSEQFF.

The table lists this clonotype with many counts. This chain links TRBV5-5 with TRBJ2-7; the D is unclear. Germline CDR1 SGHKS, CDR2 YYEKEE (reference sequence). V lost 0 bases and J 4 bases, leaving 8 bases between the germline ends. The CDR3 extends over 13 amino acids. This CDR3 reads CASSLDASYEQYF. In DNA, the CDR3 is TGTGCCAGCAGCTTGGACGCCAGTTACGAGCAGTACTTC.

The CDR3 sequence is CSAATGFYGYTF. As DNA, the CDR3 is TGCAGCGCCGCGACAGGATTTTATGGCTACACCTTC. The chain combines TRBV29-1 with TRBJ1-2, with a tentative D call TRBD1 (6 bases). The CDR3 has 12 residues. CDR1 is SQVTM, CDR2 ANQGSEA, per germline. V lost 7 bases and J lost 5, with 14 bases in between.

This clonotype was counted between two and nine times. The V call is TRBV20-1, the J call TRBJ1-5; D is uncertain. The CDR3 contains 13 residues. Germline V gene sequence: CDR1 DFQATT, CDR2 SNEGSKA (reference sequence). Trimming took off 1 base at V and 9 bases at J, with 13 bases between the two ends. Written as DNA, the CDR3 is TGCAGTGCTAGAGTGGGAACCGGGAGGCCCCAGCATTTT. Amino acids: CSARVGTGRPQHF.

The CDR3 is CASSDPSGRGTGELFF. The DNA of the CDR3 is TGTGCCAGCAGTGATCCTAGCGGGAGGGGAACCGGGGAGCTGTTTTTT. The chain joins TRBV25-1 to TRBJ2-2; 12 bases line up with TRBD2. V dropped 3 bases and J dropped 5; count of bases not matched to a gene: 4. The V gene's germline CDR1 is MGHDK and CDR2 SYGVNS. This CDR3 region has 16 residues.

This clonotype has a handful of counts. V and J are TRBV7-2 and TRBJ2-3, with D possibly being TRBD1 (6 bases). Trimming removed 9 bases from V and 0 bases from J, with 13 bases in between. The CDR3 extends over 14 amino acids. Germline CDR1 SGHTA, CDR2 FQGNSA. The CDR3 sequence: CASHREPSTDTQYF. The CDR3 nucleotides are TGTGCCAGTCACAGGGAGCCTAGCACAGATACGCAGTATTTT.

As regards this clonotype: Likely a read error: the CDR3 ends without its conserved phenylalanine or tryptophan. The chain couples TRBV12-3 or TRBV12-4 to TRBJ1-3; weak D call: TRBD1 (6 bases). The CDR3 is 14 amino acids. V lost 5 bases and J 2 bases, leaving 10 bases between the germline ends. The CDR3, as DNA: TGTGCCAGCAGTGCGGGACACCCTGGAAACACCATATATTAT. This translates into CASSAGHPGNTIYY.

The chain combines TRBV6-2 or TRBV6-3 with TRBJ2-7; 9 nucleotides line up with TRBD1. V trimming: 5 bases; J trimming: 0 bases; junction bases outside the gene matches: 5. The CDR3 extends over 15 amino acids. Looked up from germline, CDR1 is MNHEY and CDR2 is SVGEGT. Here the CDR3 reads CASSSHRGPSYEQYF. In DNA form, the CDR3 reads TGTGCCAGCAGTAGTCACAGGGGGCCCTCCTACGAGCAGTACTTC.

The rearrangement joins TRBV7-2 to TRBJ1-4; D not certain. This CDR3 is built from 15 residues. Trimming shortened V by 5 bases and J by 4 bases, and 14 bases separated the two germline ends. CDR1 and CDR2 from the germline V gene are SGHTA and FQGNSA. The CDR3 DNA reads TGTGCCAGCAGCCCCGCGGGCTACGTTAATGAAAAACTGTTTTTT. It specifies CASSPAGYVNEKLFF.

This clonotype appeared a few times. V and J are TRBV9 and TRBJ1-5; D is perhaps TRBD1 (6 bases). The CDR3 contains 14 residues. Trimming took off 3 bases at V and 7 bases at J, with 14 bases between the two ends. Germline lookup yields CDR1 SGDLS and CDR2 YYNGEE. The CDR3 sequence: CASSARQDQQPQHF. As DNA, the CDR3 is TGTGCCAGCAGCGCCAGACAGGACCAACAGCCCCAGCATTTT.

At least ten counts were recorded for this clonotype. The chain has TRBV4-1 and TRBJ2-7; 13 bases are a match to TRBD2. The length of the CDR3 is 16 residues. J gave up 4 bases and V 2 bases, and 5 bases lay outside the gene matches. Germline values: CDR1 MGHRA, CDR2 YSYEKL. DNA for the CDR3: TGCGCCAGCAGCCAATTACTAGCGGGAGGGTTGTACGAGCAGTACTTC. Translation gives CASSQLLAGGLYEQYF.

The V call is TRBV7-3, the J call TRBJ2-7; D may be TRBD1 (6 bases). Trimming stripped 4 bases from V and 12 bases from J, with 19 bases between. The V gene's germline CDR1 is SGHTA and CDR2 FQGTGA. The CDR3 is 13 amino acids. In DNA, the CDR3 is TGTGCCAGCAGCTGGAAACCCGGACAGTCGCTGTACTTC. This translates into CASSWKPGQSLYF.

In its sample, this clonotype was seen many times. CDR3: CASSRGEAFGTQYF. The DNA of the CDR3 is TGCGCCAGCAGCCGAGGCGAGGCCTTCGGGACCCAGTACTTC. The chain couples TRBV5-1 to TRBJ2-5; D unresolved. The CDR3 sequence is 14 residues long. Germline values: CDR1 SGHRS, CDR2 YFSETQ. Trimming pared 4 bases from V and 7 bases from J, leaving 17 bases between.

V and J are TRBV9 and TRBJ2-5; no clear D. This CDR3 is 13 amino acids long. Per germline, CDR1 SGDLS and CDR2 YYNGEE. V was trimmed by 0 bases and J by 5 bases, leaving 8 bases between them. The DNA for the CDR3 is TGTGCCAGCAGCGTAGGGACCGCGGAGACCCAGTACTTC. Residues: CASSVGTAETQYF.

A note on this clonotype: Since the CDR3 does not end with the conserved phenylalanine or tryptophan, this likely comes from a read error. The V and J genes are TRBV24-1 and TRBJ1-2; 7 bases line up with TRBD1. Germline lookup yields CDR1 KGHDR and CDR2 SFDVKD. This CDR3 region has 11 residues. J gave up 6 bases and V 10 bases, and 4 bases lay outside the gene matches. The CDR3 spells CATAGTDGYTL. CDR3 DNA: TGTGCCACGGCCGGGACAGATGGCTACACCCTC.

This clonotype was seen only a few times. A read error may produce the germline difference seen at one junction end. The chain recombines TRBV4-2 with TRBJ2-1; 9 bases align to TRBD2. CDR3 length: 16 amino acids. The V gene's germline CDR1 is LGHNA and CDR2 YNFKEQ. The CDR3 region has the DNA TGTGCCAGCAGCCAAGGGGGGACTAGCTCCCACAATGAGCAGTTCTTC. This gives the protein CASSQGGTSSHNEQFF.

The V and J genes are TRBV30 and TRBJ2-7; possible D gene TRBD1, 5 bases. The CDR3 spans 12 residues. Germline V gene data show CDR1 as GTSNPN and CDR2 as SVGIG (reference sequence). The V gene lost 0 bases and the J gene lost 8 bases, with 11 bases spanning the gap. CDR3 coding DNA: TGTGCCTGGAGTGTATACCAGGGAAAGCAGTACTTC. Protein: CAWSVYQGKQYF. Full variable domain (rest looked up from reference TRBV30 and TRBJ2-7): SQTIHQWPATLVQPVGSPLSLECTVEGTSNPNLYWYRQAAGRGLQLLFYSVGIGQISSEVPQNLSASRPQDRQFILSSKKLLLSDSGFYLCAWSVYQGKQYFGPGTRLTVT.

This clonotype has more than one count but fewer than ten. The chain is built from TRBV4-3 and TRBJ1-2, with TRBD1 matching 7 bases. The germline gives CDR1 LGHNA, CDR2 YSLEER. The V segment lost 4 bases and the J segment 4 bases; nucleotides outside the gene matches: 3. There are 13 residues in the CDR3. CDR3 coding DNA: TGCGCCAGCAGCCCGGCAGGGGGCTATGGCTACACCTTC. Translation gives CASSPAGGYGYTF.

Notes on this clonotype: A much larger clone sits a single nucleotide away, making a read error possible. The chain has TRBV27 and TRBJ2-1; D gene uncertain. This CDR3 contains 11 residues. The V gene lost 5 bases and the J gene lost 7 bases, with 6 bases spanning the gap. CDR1 is MNHEY and CDR2 is SMNVEV in the germline V gene (reference sequence). The CDR3 bases are TGTGCCAGCAGTATAGGGAATGAGCAGTTCTTC. It encodes CASSIGNEQFF.

The V and J genes are TRBV4-3 and TRBJ1-5, with unresolved D. CDR1 is LGHNA, CDR2 YSLEER, per germline. The V end was cut by 1 base, the J end by 4 bases, with 5 bases between. The CDR3 runs 13 residues. CDR3 in DNA: TGCGCCAGCAGCCAAGGGTTGAATCAGCCCCAGCATTTT. It codes for CASSQGLNQPQHF.

Here the CDR3 reads CSASVTGLDGYTF. The CDR3 DNA follows: TGCAGTGCTAGCGTGACAGGGTTGGATGGCTACACCTTC. The V gene is TRBV20-1, the J gene TRBJ1-2; 7 nucleotides agree with TRBD1. Germline V CDR1 and CDR2: DFQATT, SNEGSKA (reference sequence). Germline trimming cut 3 bases from V and 6 bases from J; bases unmatched to any gene: 7. The CDR3 spans 13 residues.

V and J are TRBV5-1 and TRBJ2-4, with D possibly TRBD1 on 5 matching bases. This CDR3 is 13 amino acids long. From germline, CDR1 is SGHRS and CDR2 YFSETQ. V was trimmed by 4 bases and J by 2 bases, leaving 7 bases between them. The CDR3 loop reads CASSQGSKNIQYF. The CDR3 DNA follows: TGCGCCAGCAGCCAGGGTTCCAAAAACATTCAGTACTTC.

This clonotype was observed a few times. The genes are TRBV7-8 and TRBJ2-3; TRBD2 matches 12 bases. Per germline, CDR1 SGHVS and CDR2 FQNEAQ. This CDR3 region has 16 residues. The V gene end was trimmed by 5 bases and the J gene end by 3 bases; junction bases not matched to a gene: 6. This chain's CDR3 is CASSPRTSGNTDTQYF. The CDR3, as DNA: TGTGCCAGCAGCCCACGGACTAGCGGGAATACAGATACGCAGTATTTT.